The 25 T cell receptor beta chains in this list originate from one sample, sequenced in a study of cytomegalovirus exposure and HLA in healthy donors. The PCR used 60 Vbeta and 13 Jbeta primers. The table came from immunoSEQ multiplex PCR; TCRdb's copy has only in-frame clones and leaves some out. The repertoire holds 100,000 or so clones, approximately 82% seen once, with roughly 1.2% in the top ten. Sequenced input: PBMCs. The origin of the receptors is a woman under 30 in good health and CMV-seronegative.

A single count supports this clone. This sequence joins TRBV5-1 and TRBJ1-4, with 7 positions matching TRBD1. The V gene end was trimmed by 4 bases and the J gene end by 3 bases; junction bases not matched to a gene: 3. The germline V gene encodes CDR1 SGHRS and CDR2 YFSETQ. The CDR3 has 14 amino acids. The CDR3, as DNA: TGCGCCAGCAGCGACGGGACAGCTAATGAAAAACTGTTTTTT. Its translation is CASSDGTANEKLFF. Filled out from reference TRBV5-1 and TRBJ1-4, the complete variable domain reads KAGVTQTPRYLIKTRGQQVTLSCSPISGHRSVSWYQQTPGQGLQFLFEYFSETQRNKGNFPGRFSGRQFSNSRSEMNVSTLELGDSALYLCASSDGTANEKLFFGSGTQLSVL.

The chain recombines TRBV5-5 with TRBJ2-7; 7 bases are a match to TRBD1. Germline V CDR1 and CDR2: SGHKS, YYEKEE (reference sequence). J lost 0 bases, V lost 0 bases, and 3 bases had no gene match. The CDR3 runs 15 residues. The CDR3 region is CASSLVAGGSYEQYF. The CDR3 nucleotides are TGTGCCAGCAGCTTGGTCGCAGGGGGCTCCTACGAGCAGTACTTC.

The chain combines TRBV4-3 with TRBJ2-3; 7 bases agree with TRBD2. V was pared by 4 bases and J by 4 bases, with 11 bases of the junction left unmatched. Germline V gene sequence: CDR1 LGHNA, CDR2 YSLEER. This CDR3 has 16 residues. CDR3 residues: CASSPEGAGRADTQYF. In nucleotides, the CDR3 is TGCGCCAGCAGCCCCGAAGGGGCAGGGAGGGCAGATACGCAGTATTTT.

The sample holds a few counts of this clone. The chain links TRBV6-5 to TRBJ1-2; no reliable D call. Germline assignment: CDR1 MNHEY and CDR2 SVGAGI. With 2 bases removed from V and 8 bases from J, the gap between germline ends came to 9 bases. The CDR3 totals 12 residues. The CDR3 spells CASSYEGRGYTF. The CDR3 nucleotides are TGTGCCAGCAGTTACGAGGGAAGGGGCTACACCTTC.

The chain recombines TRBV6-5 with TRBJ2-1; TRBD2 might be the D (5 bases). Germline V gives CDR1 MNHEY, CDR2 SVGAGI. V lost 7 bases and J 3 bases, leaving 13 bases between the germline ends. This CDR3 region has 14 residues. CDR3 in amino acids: CASKDYLGYNEQFF. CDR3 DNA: TGTGCCAGCAAAGACTATCTTGGCTACAATGAGCAGTTCTTC.

The CDR3, as DNA: TGTGCCAGCAGCCCGTCTCTAGCGGGCGGGGAGACCCAGTACTTC. Its translation: CASSPSLAGGETQYF. V usage is TRBV9 and J usage is TRBJ2-5, with 8 bases fitting TRBD2. CDR1 is SGDLS and CDR2 is YYNGEE in the germline V gene. This CDR3 has 15 amino acids. J lost 5 bases, V lost 4 bases, and 10 bases had no gene match.

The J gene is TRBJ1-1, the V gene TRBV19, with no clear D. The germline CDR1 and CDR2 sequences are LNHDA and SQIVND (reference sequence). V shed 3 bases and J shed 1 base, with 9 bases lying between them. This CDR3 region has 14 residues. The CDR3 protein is CASSIPGRNTEAFF. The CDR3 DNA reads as TGTGCCAGTAGTATCCCGGGGAGGAACACTGAAGCTTTCTTT.

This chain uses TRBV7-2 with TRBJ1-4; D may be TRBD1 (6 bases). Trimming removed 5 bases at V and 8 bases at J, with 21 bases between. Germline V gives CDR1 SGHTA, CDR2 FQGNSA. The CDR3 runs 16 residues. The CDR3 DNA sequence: TGTGCCAGCAGCCCCAGAGGGACACTTCGAGAAGAAAAACTGTTTTTT. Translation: CASSPRGTLREEKLFF. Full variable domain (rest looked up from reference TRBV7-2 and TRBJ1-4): GAGVSQSPSNKVTEKGKDVELRCDPISGHTALYWYRQSLGQGLEFLIYFQGNSAPDKSGLPSDRFSAERTGGSVSTLTIQRTQQEDSAVYLCASSPRGTLREEKLFFGSGTQLSVL.

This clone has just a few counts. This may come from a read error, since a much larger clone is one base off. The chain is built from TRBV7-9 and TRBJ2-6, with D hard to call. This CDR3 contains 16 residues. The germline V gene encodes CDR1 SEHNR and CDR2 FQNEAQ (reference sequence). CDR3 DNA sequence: TGCGCCAGCAGCCAAGATTCAGGCTCTGGGGCCAACGTCCTGACTTTC. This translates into CASSQDSGSGANVLTF.

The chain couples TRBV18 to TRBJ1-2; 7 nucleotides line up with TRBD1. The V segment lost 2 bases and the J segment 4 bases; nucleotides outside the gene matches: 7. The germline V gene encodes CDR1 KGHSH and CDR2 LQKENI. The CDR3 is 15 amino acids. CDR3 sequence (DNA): TGTGCCAGCTCACCAAACGGACAGGCAAGCTATGGCTACACCTTC. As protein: CASSPNGQASYGYTF.

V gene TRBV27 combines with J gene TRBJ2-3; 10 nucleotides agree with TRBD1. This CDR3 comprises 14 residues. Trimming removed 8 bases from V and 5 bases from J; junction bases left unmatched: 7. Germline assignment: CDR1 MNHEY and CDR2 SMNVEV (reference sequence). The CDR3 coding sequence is TGTGCCAGCCGCCTGGGACAGGGGATAGATACGCAGTATTTT. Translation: CASRLGQGIDTQYF.

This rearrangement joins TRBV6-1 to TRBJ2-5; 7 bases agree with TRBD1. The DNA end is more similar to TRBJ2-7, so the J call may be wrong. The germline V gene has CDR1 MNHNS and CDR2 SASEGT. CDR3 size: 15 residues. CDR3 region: CASGLQGMLSYEQYF. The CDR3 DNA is TGTGCCAGCGGGCTACAGGGGATGTTATCCTACGAGCAGTACTTC.

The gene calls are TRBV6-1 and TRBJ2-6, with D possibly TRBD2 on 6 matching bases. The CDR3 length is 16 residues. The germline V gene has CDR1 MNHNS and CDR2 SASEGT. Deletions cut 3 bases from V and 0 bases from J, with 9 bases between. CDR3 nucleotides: TGTGCCAGCAGTGACCTGGGGGGCTCTGGGGCCAACGTCCTGACTTTC. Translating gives CASSDLGGSGANVLTF.

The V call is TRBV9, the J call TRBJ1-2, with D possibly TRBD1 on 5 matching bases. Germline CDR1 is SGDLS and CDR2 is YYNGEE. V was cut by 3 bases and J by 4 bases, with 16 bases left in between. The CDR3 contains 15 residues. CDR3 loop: CASSEGHHQSYGYTF. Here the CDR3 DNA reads TGTGCCAGCAGCGAGGGGCACCATCAGAGCTATGGCTACACCTTC.

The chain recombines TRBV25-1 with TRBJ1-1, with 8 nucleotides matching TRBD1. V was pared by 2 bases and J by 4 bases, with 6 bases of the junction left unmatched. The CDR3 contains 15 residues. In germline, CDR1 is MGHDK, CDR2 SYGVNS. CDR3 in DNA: TGTGCCAGCAGTGAACCCGCAGGGGGCATCACTGAAGCTTTCTTT. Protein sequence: CASSEPAGGITEAFF.

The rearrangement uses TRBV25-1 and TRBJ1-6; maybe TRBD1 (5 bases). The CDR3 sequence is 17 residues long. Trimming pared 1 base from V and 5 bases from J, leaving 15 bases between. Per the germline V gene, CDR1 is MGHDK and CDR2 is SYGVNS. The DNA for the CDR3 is TGTGCCAGCAGTGAATTGAGGGGTGGGGGGGATAATTCACCCCTCCACTTT. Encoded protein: CASSELRGGGDNSPLHF.

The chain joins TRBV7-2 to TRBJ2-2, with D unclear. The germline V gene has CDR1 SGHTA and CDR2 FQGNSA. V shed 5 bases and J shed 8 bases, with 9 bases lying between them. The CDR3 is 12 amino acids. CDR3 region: CASSTPLGELFF. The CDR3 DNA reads TGTGCCAGCAGCACCCCCCTAGGGGAGCTGTTTTTT.

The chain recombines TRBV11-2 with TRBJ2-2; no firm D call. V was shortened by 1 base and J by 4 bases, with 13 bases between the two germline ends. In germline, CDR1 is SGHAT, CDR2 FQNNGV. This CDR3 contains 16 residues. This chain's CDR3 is CASSLGKLFPTGELFF. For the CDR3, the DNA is TGTGCCAGCAGCTTAGGTAAACTCTTTCCCACCGGGGAGCTGTTTTTT.

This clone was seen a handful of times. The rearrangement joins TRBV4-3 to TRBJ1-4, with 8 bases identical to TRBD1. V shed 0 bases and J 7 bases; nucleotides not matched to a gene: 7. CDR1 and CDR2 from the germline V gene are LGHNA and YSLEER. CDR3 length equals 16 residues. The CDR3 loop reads CASSQDTPGGLEKLFF. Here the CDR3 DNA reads TGCGCCAGCAGCCAAGATACCCCAGGGGGCCTTGAAAAACTGTTTTTT.

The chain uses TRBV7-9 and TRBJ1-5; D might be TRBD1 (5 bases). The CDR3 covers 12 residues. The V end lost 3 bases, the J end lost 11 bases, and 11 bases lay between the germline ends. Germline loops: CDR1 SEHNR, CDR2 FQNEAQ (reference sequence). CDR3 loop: CASSFIGGSQHF. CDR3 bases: TGTGCCAGCAGCTTTATCGGGGGGTCCCAGCATTTT.

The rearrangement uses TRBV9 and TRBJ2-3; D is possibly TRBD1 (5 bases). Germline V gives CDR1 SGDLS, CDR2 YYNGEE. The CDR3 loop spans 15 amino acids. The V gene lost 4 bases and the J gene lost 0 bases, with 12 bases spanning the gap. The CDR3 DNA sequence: TGTGCCAGCAGCAACATAGGGGTGAGCACAGATACGCAGTATTTT. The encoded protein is CASSNIGVSTDTQYF.

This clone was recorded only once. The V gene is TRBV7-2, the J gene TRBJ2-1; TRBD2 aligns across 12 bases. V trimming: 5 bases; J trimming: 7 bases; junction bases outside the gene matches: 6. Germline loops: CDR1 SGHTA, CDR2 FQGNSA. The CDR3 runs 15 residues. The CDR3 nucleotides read TGTGCCAGCAGCCGTCGGACTAGCGGGATGAATGAGCAGTTCTTC. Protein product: CASSRRTSGMNEQFF.

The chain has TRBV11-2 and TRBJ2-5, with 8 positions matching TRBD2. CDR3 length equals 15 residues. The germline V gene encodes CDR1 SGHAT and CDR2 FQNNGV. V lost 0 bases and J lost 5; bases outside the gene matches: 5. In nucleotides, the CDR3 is TGTGCCAGCAGCTTAGATGGGACTAGATTGGAGACCCAGTACTTC. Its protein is CASSLDGTRLETQYF.

The CDR3 region is CASSPGQGGSYNSPLHF. The CDR3 nucleotides read TGCGCCAGCAGCCCCGGACAGGGAGGCTCCTATAATTCACCCCTCCACTTT. V and J are TRBV5-1 and TRBJ1-6, with 8 positions matching TRBD1. After removal of 4 bases from V and 0 bases from J, the junction contained 6 bases not matched to a gene. The CDR3 runs to 17 residues. Germline loops: CDR1 SGHRS, CDR2 YFSETQ.

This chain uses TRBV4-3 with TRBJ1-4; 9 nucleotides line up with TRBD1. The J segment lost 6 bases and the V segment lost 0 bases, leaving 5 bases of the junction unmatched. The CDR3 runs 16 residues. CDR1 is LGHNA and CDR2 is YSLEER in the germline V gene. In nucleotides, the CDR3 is TGCGCCAGCAGCCAAGAACCCGGGACAGGGCATGAAAAACTGTTTTTT. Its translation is CASSQEPGTGHEKLFF.